This TCR beta chain was obtained from a study of graft-versus-host responses after intestinal transplantation. TCRdb keeps only in-frame clones here, not all; method: immunoSEQ multiplex PCR. The top ten hold about 2% of the sample, which has several thousand clones, roughly 30% seen once. The CDR3 length is 12 residues. Deletions cut 0 bases from V and 7 bases from J, with 7 bases between. Germline V gives CDR1 SGHDT, CDR2 YYEEEE. This clone is judged medium-sized. Study-wide results and limits: GvH clones appeared in recipient marrow, some first in ileum or blood.

Co-plating was performed using approximately 200,000 CFSE-labeled responder cells and approximately 200,000 irradiated, violet-dye-labeled stimulator cells. Sorting of proliferating CFSE-low CD3+CD4+ and CD3+CD8+ responders took place after the reaction. The input for sequencing was alloreactive CD8+ T cells from a mixed lymphocyte reaction culture, taken before intestinal transplant. Subset denoted: CFSE-low proliferating T cells sorted from approximately 6-day pre-transplant mixed lymphocyte reaction (GvH or HvG direction). This chain connects TRBV5-6 to TRBJ1-1; D may be TRBD1 (5 bases). This receptor was obtained from a human patient who received an intestinal transplant. The CDR3 spells CASSLADSEAFF. The CDR3 coding sequence is TGTGCCAGCAGCTTGGCCGACAGTGAAGCTTTCTTT.